The present entry profiles one TCR beta chain with its context. Relying on iRepertoire HTBI primers and Arm-PCR of CDR3 regions, the team built TCR beta libraries. TCRdb reanalysed the multiplex PCR reads using MiXCR and keeps one entry per CDR3 protein. The data show around 250,000 distinct CDR3 sequences, under 20% seen once. This sample is drawn from a study of regulatory T cells in long-lasting Graves disease. Across the whole study: Newly diagnosed Graves' patients had under 3 months of antithyroid drugs.

Sample time point: newly diagnosed GD, antithyroid drugs for less than 3 months. From RNA extracted from PBMCs, the TCR library was made. The V segment lost 4 bases and the J segment 9 bases; nucleotides outside the gene matches: 2. Germline CDR1 reads SGHAT; CDR2 reads FQNNGV. The CDR3 has 13 residues. A further study also used this sample, focusing on T cells in Graves' hyperthyroidism and ophthalmopathy. In that study: Primed by the HTBI set, a first-round RT-PCR was run on the TCR CDR3. Classification by a 13 V-J model distinguished ophthalmopathy from stable hyperthyroidism.

This sequence was found in a woman in her twenties or thirties with Graves disease. Source: peripheral blood mononuclear cells (PBMCs), taken at new diagnosis, from a patient treated with antithyroid drugs. This sequence joins TRBV11-2 and TRBJ2-1, with 11 bases matching TRBD2. The CDR3 sequence: CASSSLAGVEQFF. The DNA of the CDR3 is TGTGCCAGCAGCTCACTAGCGGGGGTTGAGCAGTTCTTC.